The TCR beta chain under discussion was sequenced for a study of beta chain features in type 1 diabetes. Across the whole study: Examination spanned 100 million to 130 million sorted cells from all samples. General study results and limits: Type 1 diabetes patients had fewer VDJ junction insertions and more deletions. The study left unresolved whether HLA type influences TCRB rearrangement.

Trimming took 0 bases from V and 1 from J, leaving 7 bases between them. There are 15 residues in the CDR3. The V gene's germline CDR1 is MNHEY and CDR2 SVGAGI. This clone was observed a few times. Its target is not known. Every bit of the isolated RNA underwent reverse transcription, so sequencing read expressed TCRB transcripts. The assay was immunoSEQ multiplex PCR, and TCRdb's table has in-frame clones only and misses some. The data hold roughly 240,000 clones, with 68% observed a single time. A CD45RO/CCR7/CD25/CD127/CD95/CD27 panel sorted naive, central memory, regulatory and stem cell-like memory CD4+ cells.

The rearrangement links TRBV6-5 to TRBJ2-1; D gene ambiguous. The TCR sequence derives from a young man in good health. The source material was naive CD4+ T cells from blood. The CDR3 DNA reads TGTGCCAGCAGTTACTCAGCACGATCCTACAATGAGCAGTTCTTC. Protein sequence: CASSYSARSYNEQFF.